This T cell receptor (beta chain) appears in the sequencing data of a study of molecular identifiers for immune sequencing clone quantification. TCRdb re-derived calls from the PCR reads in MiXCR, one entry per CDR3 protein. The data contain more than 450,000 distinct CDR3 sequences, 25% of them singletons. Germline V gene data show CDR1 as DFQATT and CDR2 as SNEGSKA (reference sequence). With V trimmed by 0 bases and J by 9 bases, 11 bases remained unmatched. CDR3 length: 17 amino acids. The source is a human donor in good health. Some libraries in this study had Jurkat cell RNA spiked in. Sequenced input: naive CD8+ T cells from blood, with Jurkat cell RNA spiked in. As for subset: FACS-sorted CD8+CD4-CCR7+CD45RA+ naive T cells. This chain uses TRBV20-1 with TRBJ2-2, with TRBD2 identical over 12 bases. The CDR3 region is CSARDLLAGGPAWELFF. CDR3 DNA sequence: TGCAGTGCTAGAGATCTCCTAGCGGGAGGGCCGGCCTGGGAGCTGTTTTTT.